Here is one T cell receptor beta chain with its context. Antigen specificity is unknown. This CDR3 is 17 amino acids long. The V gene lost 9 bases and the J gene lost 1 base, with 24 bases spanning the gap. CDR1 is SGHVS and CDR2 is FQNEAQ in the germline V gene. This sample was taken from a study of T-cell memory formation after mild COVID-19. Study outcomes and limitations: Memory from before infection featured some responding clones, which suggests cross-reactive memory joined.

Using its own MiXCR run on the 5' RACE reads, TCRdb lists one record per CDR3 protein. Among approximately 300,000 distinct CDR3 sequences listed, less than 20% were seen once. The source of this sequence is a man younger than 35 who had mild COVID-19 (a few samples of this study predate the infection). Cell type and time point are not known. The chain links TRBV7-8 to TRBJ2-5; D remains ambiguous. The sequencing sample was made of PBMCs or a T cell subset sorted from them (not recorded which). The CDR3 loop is CASLPEWAPRPQETQYF. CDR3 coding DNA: TGTGCCAGTCTTCCAGAATGGGCTCCTCGTCCCCAAGAGACCCAGTACTTC.